The 11 T cell receptor beta chains given below trace back to one sample, sequenced in a study of blood T cell repertoires in COVID-19. The assay was immunoSEQ multiplex PCR, and TCRdb's table has in-frame clones only and misses some. The sample yields 260,000 or so clones, approximately 85% seen once. Sequencing was carried out using peripheral blood. Receptors were obtained from a woman aged 70 to 79 with acute or convalescent COVID-19.

This clone was seen a handful of times. The genes are TRBV5-4 and TRBJ2-3; 9 bases agree with TRBD1. Germline CDR1 SGHNT, CDR2 YYREEE (reference sequence). With 5 bases clipped from V and 1 base from J, the junction kept 8 bases outside the gene matches. The CDR3 loop spans 16 amino acids. CDR3 coding DNA: TGTGCCAGCAGTTCGGACAGGGGATGGGGCACAGATACGCAGTATTTT. Its translation is CASSSDRGWGTDTQYF.

The chain combines TRBV3-1 (or the pseudogene TRBV3-2) with TRBJ1-5, with D perhaps matching TRBD1 (5 bases). Germline values: CDR1 LGHDT, CDR2 YNNKEL (reference sequence). This CDR3 is built from 15 residues. Between the trimmed V and J ends, which lost 3 bases and 6 bases, there was a span of 15 bases. CDR3: CASSHSRQSGQPQHF. The CDR3 coding sequence is TGTGCCAGCAGCCACAGCCGACAGTCGGGTCAGCCCCAGCATTTT.

This clone was picked up a small number of times. The J gene is TRBJ1-5, the V gene TRBV30, with D possibly matching TRBD1 (6 bases). The CDR3 extends over 16 amino acids. The V end lost 2 bases, the J end lost 3 bases, and 17 bases lay between the germline ends. CDR1 and CDR2 from the germline V gene are GTSNPN and SVGIG (reference sequence). Here the CDR3 DNA reads TGTGCCTGGAGTCCCGGGACTAGGGGGAACAATCAGCCCCAGCATTTT. Translation gives CAWSPGTRGNNQPQHF.

CDR3 coding DNA: TGTGCCGCTGGGACAGGGGATCAGCCCCAGCATTTT. Residues: CAAGTGDQPQHF. V and J are TRBV24-1 and TRBJ1-5, with TRBD1 matching over 10 bases. Germline CDR1 and CDR2: KGHDR and SFDVKD. J was trimmed by 5 bases and V by 12 bases; bases with no gene match: 3. The CDR3 has 12 amino acids.

CDR3 coding DNA: TGTGCCAGTAGTGCCACTATCACAGGGGTCGAGCAGTACTTC. It is translated as CASSATITGVEQYF. The chain combines TRBV19 with TRBJ2-7, with 7 bases matching TRBD1. This CDR3 is built from 14 residues. With V trimmed by 5 bases and J by 6 bases, 10 bases remained unmatched. The germline CDR1 and CDR2 sequences are LNHDA and SQIVND (reference sequence). The variable domain in full, completed from reference TRBV19 and TRBJ2-7, reads DGGITQSPKYLFRKEGQNVTLSCEQNLNHDAMYWYRQDPGQGLRLIYYSQIVNDFQKGDIAEGYSVSREKKESFPLTVTSAQKNPTAFYLCASSATITGVEQYFGPGTRLTVT.

The V and J genes are TRBV27 and TRBJ1-1; TRBD1 might be the D (5 bases). Germline-derived CDR1 and CDR2 are MNHEY and SMNVEV (reference sequence). Trimming removed 2 bases at V and 5 bases at J, with 15 bases between. CDR3 size: 15 residues. For the CDR3, the DNA is TGTGCCAGCAGTTTAGGGGGTGGGGGGTGGACTGAAGCTTTCTTT. Amino acid sequence: CASSLGGGGWTEAFF.

This chain joins TRBV11-2 and TRBJ1-2; tentatively, D is TRBD1 (5 bases). The CDR3 runs to 14 residues. In germline, CDR1 is SGHAT, CDR2 FQNNGV. V was cut by 2 bases and J by 7 bases, with 14 bases left in between. The CDR3: CASSLILREAGYTF. DNA for the CDR3: TGTGCCAGCAGCTTAATTCTCAGGGAGGCTGGCTACACCTTC.

This clone was recorded once. The rearrangement joins TRBV3-1 (or the pseudogene TRBV3-2) to TRBJ1-1; D possibly corresponds to TRBD1 (6 bases). The CDR3 contains 15 residues. Germline CDR1 and CDR2: LGHDT and YNNKEL (reference sequence). Trimming shortened V by 4 bases and J by 5 bases, and 17 bases separated the two germline ends. The CDR3 coding sequence is TGTGCCAGCAGCCCCTCCCGGACAGCGGGAACTGAAGCTTTCTTT. Protein sequence: CASSPSRTAGTEAFF.

This chain uses TRBV7-2 with TRBJ2-5; 8 bases are a match to TRBD1. CDR1 is SGHTA and CDR2 is FQGNSA in the germline V gene. Unmatched junction bases numbered 4, after V lost 1 base and J lost 3 bases. The CDR3 extends over 15 amino acids. The CDR3 protein is CASSLVGTGKETQYF. The CDR3 DNA is TGTGCCAGCAGCTTAGTTGGGACAGGAAAAGAGACCCAGTACTTC.

This rearrangement joins TRBV29-1 to TRBJ1-2; TRBD1 agrees at 8 bases. This CDR3 comprises 12 residues. V shed 4 bases and J 8 bases; nucleotides not matched to a gene: 6. CDR1 SQVTM and CDR2 ANQGSEA come from the germline V gene. CDR3 amino acids: CSVGQGAEGYTF. The CDR3 DNA sequence: TGCAGCGTTGGGCAGGGGGCAGAGGGCTACACCTTC.

The chain joins TRBV19 to TRBJ1-2; D is perhaps TRBD1 (6 bases). Looked up from germline, CDR1 is LNHDA and CDR2 is SQIVND (reference sequence). V was trimmed by 4 bases and J by 2 bases, leaving 14 bases between them. The CDR3 covers 15 residues. DNA of the CDR3: TGTGCCAGTAGTACGGGACAAGTATCAAACTATGGCTACACCTTC. Amino acid sequence: CASSTGQVSNYGYTF.